Only a few counts were recorded for the clone carrying this TCR beta chain. The data originate from a study of shared clonotypes between healthy human individuals. Both subsets, CD45RA+ naive and CD45RA-negative memory, were split from the CD4+ cells. V lost 1 base and J 8 bases, leaving 15 bases between the germline ends. Germline V gene data show CDR1 as SGHTA and CDR2 as FQGNSA. The CDR3 has 15 residues. Measured with immunoSEQ multiplex PCR; TCRdb has only the in-frame clones, and not every one. Here the sample spans 550,000 to 850,000 clones, 74% being singletons. The sequenced material came from memory CD4+ T cells sorted from blood. The subset was: CD45RA-negative fraction. The rearrangement uses TRBV7-2 and TRBJ2-1; maybe TRBD2 (6 bases). The origin of this receptor is a woman in her 30s in good health. CDR3 DNA sequence: TGTGCCAGCAGCTTAGGGAGGTCCGGGGGTCATGAGCAGTTCTTC. Residues: CASSLGRSGGHEQFF.